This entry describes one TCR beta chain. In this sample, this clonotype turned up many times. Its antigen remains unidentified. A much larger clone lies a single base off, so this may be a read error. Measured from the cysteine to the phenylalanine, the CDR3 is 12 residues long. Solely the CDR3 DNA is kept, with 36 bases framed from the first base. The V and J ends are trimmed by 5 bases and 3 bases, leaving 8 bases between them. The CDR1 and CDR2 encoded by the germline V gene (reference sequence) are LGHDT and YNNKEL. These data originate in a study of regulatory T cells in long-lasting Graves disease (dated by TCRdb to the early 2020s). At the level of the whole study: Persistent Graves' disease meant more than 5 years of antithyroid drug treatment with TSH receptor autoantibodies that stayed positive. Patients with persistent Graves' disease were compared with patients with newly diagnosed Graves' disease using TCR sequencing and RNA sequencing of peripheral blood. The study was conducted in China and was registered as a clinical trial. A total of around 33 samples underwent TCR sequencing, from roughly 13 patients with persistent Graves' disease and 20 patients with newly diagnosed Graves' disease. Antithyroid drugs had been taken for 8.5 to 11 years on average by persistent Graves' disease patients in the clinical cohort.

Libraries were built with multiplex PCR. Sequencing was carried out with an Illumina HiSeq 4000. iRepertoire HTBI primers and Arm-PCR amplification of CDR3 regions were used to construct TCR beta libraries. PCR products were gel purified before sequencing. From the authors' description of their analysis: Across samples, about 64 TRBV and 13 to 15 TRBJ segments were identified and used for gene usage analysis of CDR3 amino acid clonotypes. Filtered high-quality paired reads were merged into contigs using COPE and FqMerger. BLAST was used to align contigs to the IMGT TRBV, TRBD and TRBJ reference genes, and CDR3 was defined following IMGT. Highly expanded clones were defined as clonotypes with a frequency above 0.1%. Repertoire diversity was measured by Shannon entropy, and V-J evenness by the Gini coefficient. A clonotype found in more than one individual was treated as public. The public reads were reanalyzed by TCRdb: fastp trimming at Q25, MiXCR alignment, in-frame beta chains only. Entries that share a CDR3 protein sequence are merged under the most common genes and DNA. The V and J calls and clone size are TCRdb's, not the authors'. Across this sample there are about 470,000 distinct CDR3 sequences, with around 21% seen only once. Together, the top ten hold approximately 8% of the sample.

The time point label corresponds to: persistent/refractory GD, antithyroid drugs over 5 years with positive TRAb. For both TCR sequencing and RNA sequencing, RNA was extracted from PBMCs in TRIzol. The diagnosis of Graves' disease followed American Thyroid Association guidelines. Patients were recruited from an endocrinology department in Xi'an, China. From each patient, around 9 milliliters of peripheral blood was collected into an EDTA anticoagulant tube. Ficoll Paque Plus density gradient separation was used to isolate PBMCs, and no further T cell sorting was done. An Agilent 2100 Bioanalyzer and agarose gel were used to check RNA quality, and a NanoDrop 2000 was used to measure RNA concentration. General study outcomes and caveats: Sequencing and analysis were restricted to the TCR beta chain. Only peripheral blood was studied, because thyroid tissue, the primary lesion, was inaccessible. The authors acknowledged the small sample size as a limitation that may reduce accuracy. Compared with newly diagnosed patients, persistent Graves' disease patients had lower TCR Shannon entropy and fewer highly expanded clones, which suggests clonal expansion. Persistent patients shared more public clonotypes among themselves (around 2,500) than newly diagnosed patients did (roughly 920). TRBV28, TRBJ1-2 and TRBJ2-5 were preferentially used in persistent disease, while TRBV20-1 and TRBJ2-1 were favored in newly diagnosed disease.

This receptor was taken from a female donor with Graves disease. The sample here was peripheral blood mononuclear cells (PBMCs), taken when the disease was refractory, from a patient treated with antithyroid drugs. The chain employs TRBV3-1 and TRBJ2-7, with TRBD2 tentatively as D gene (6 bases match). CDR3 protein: CASSWRGYEQYF. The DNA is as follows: TGTGCCAGCAGCTGGCGGGGCTACGAGCAGTACTTC.